A single TCR beta chain is shown here with its context. Its matching antigen is unknown. J was trimmed by 6 bases and V by 4 bases; bases with no gene match: 6. The CDR3 spans 15 residues. Germline loops: CDR1 SGHRS, CDR2 YFSETQ. The data stem from a study of cytomegalovirus exposure and HLA in healthy donors. The PCR employed 60 Vbeta primers together with 13 Jbeta primers. Sequenced by immunoSEQ multiplex PCR; TCRdb stores in-frame clones only, minus some. In the table there are roughly 200,000 clones, about 80% of which are singletons. Study-level points and caveats: Generally TCR sequences proved uncommon, though certain public TCRs appeared in numerous donors. Researchers catalogued some 160 TCR beta chains as cytomegalovirus-associated. Fewer N-insertions than the 666-donor mean were reportedly shown by an Asian-associated ancestry cluster in a later analysis. Some highly shared sequence variants likely arose as a pipeline artifact.

J is TRBJ2-1 and V is TRBV5-1, with 11 bases fitting TRBD2. The sample comprised PBMCs. This clonotype was obtained from a woman in her thirties or forties in good health and CMV-seronegative. The CDR3 protein is CASSRTSGSGNEQFF. The CDR3 DNA follows: TGCGCCAGCAGCCGTACTAGCGGGAGCGGCAATGAGCAGTTCTTC.